Listed below are T cell receptor beta chains from one sample, sequenced in a study of metastatic and nonmetastatic thyroid tumors. TCRdb reanalyzed the PCR reads with MiXCR. The data hold 4,500 to 6,500 clones, with 15% to 20% observed a single time. The sample comprised adjacent normal tissue. The receptors were gathered from a female donor with papillary thyroid cancer or a benign thyroid nodule (not recorded which). Some clones in this sample may be carry-over from other donors' samples. CDR3s include the opening cysteine and the closing phenylalanine or tryptophan. A D gene is named only where the DNA matches it firmly. Some rows have no size entry. The others give once, few or many, or a class for an expanded clone.

d_call: .
v_call: TRBV6-2/TRBV6-3
j_call: TRBJ1-3
clone_size: few
cdr3_length: 16
cdr3_nt: TGTGCCAGCAGTTACGGAAGGGCGACCTCTGGAAACACCATATATTTT
cdr3_aa: CASSYGRATSGNTIYF

d_call: TRBD2
v_call: TRBV6-1
j_call: TRBJ2-1
clone_size: large
cdr3_length: 14
cdr3_nt: TGTGCCAGCAGTTTTAGCGGGGGTTACAATGAGCAGTTCTTC
cdr3_aa: CASSFSGGYNEQFF

d_call: TRBD1
v_call: TRBV5-1
j_call: TRBJ1-1
clone_size: .
cdr3_length: 15
cdr3_nt: TGCGCCAGCAGCCAGACAGGGCTCGACGGAACTGAAGCTTTCTTT
cdr3_aa: CASSQTGLDGTEAFF

d_call: TRBD1
v_call: TRBV20-1
j_call: TRBJ1-1
clone_size: medium-sized
cdr3_length: 12
cdr3_nt: TGCAGTGCTAACAGGCAGGGGGCAAGGGCTTTCTTT
cdr3_aa: CSANRQGARAFF

d_call: .
v_call: TRBV24-1
j_call: TRBJ1-3
clone_size: medium-sized
cdr3_length: 12
cdr3_nt: TGTGCCACCAGTCGCTCTGGAAACACCATATATTTT
cdr3_aa: CATSRSGNTIYF

d_call: TRBD1
v_call: TRBV28
j_call: TRBJ1-4
clone_size: medium-sized
cdr3_length: 15
cdr3_nt: TGTGCCAGCAGTGCAGGGGGCGGAAAGGGTGAAAAACTGTTTTTT
cdr3_aa: CASSAGGGKGEKLFF

d_call: TRBD2
v_call: TRBV2
j_call: TRBJ2-5
clone_size: .
cdr3_length: 16
cdr3_nt: TGTGCCAGCATTAGCCCGCAGCGGGGGGGCCGAGAGACCCAGTACTTC
cdr3_aa: CASISPQRGGRETQYF

d_call: TRBD2
v_call: TRBV6-4
j_call: TRBJ2-1
clone_size: .
cdr3_length: 14
cdr3_nt: TGTGCCAGCAAACTAGCGGGGGTGGGGAATGAGCAGTTCTTC
cdr3_aa: CASKLAGVGNEQFF

d_call: .
v_call: TRBV20-1
j_call: TRBJ1-1
clone_size: medium-sized
cdr3_length: 16
cdr3_nt: TGCAGTGCTAGAGATGACGCAAGGCCTTTGGACACTGAAGCTTTCTTT
cdr3_aa: CSARDDARPLDTEAFF

d_call: .
v_call: TRBV20-1
j_call: TRBJ2-3
clone_size: medium-sized
cdr3_length: 11
cdr3_nt: TGCAGTGCTACACCCACAGATACGCAGTATTTT
cdr3_aa: CSATPTDTQYF

d_call: TRBD1
v_call: TRBV6-1
j_call: TRBJ2-7
clone_size: few
cdr3_length: 14
cdr3_nt: TGTGCCAGCCGGGACAGGGGGCGCACGTACGAGCAGTACTTC
cdr3_aa: CASRDRGRTYEQYF

d_call: TRBD1
v_call: TRBV20-1
j_call: TRBJ1-6
clone_size: .
cdr3_length: 17
cdr3_nt: TGCAGTGCTAGACCACGTACAGGGGGCCGTGCTAATTCACCCCTCCACTTT
cdr3_aa: CSARPRTGGRANSPLHF

d_call: TRBD1
v_call: TRBV5-8
j_call: TRBJ1-4
clone_size: many
cdr3_length: 14
cdr3_nt: TGTGCCAGCAGCGTAGGGGGCGCCGGTGAAAAACTGTTTTTT
cdr3_aa: CASSVGGAGEKLFF

d_call: .
v_call: TRBV5-5
j_call: TRBJ2-2
clone_size: .
cdr3_length: 15
cdr3_nt: TGTGCCAGCAGCCCTGACACTGGGAACACCGGGGAGCTGTTTTTT
cdr3_aa: CASSPDTGNTGELFF

d_call: .
v_call: TRBV18
j_call: TRBJ2-2
clone_size: .
cdr3_length: 16
cdr3_nt: TGTGCCAGCTCACCACTCCGGGGGCAAAACACCGGGGAGCTGTTTTTT
cdr3_aa: CASSPLRGQNTGELFF

d_call: .
v_call: TRBV6-8
j_call: TRBJ1-5
clone_size: many
cdr3_length: 17
cdr3_nt: TGTGCCAGCAGTCCCCTTGGGAGAGGGCCGGGGGATCAGCCCCAGCATTTT
cdr3_aa: CASSPLGRGPGDQPQHF